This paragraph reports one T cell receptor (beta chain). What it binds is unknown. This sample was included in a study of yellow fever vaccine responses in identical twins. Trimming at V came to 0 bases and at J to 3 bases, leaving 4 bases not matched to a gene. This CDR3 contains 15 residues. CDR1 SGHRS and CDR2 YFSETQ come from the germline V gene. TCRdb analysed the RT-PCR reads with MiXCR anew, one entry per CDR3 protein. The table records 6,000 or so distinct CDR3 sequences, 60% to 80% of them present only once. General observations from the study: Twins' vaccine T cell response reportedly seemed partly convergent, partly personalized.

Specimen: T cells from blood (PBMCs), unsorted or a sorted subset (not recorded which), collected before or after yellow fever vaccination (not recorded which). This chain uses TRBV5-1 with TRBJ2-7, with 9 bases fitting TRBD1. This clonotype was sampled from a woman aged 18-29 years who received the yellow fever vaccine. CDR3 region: CASSLASGQGYEQYF. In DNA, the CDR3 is TGCGCCAGCAGCTTGGCCTCGGGACAGGGCTACGAGCAGTACTTC. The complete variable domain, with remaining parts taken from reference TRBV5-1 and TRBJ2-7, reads KAGVTQTPRYLIKTRGQQVTLSCSPISGHRSVSWYQQTPGQGLQFLFEYFSETQRNKGNFPGRFSGRQFSNSRSEMNVSTLELGDSALYLCASSLASGQGYEQYFGPGTRLTVT.